This TCR beta chain was sequenced during a study of T cell responses to AZD1222 COVID-19 vaccine. This CDR3 has 13 residues. V gave up 4 bases and J gave up 4 bases, with 10 bases separating them. Germline V CDR1 and CDR2: WNHNN, SYGVQD (reference sequence). Measured with immunoSEQ multiplex PCR; TCRdb has only the in-frame clones, and not every one. This table has more than 95,000 clones, 80% to 90% appearing once. This clonotype originated in an adult in good health. The material sequenced was peripheral blood, taken on day 0 of AZD1222 vaccination. The V call is TRBV10-1, the J call TRBJ1-2; D gene uncertain. CDR3 loop: CASSAAGSYGYTF. For the CDR3, the DNA is TGCGCCAGCAGTGCTGCGGGGAGCTATGGCTACACCTTC.